This passage covers 13 T cell receptor beta chains from one sample sequenced in a study of patients and donors after allogeneic stem cell transplantation. TCRdb called the RT-PCR reads again in MiXCR, with one record for every CDR3 protein. The data show approximately 200,000 distinct CDR3 sequences, over 12% seen once. Material: blood, either unsorted or a sorted T cell fraction (not recorded which). The source of these receptors is a human donor who was either an allogeneic HSCT recipient or a stem cell or donor lymphocyte infusion donor (not recorded which). It is not recorded whose cells these are; they may come from a transplant donor.

This rearrangement joins TRBV3-1 to TRBJ1-1; 9 bases align to TRBD1. From germline, CDR1 is LGHDT and CDR2 YNNKEL (reference sequence). The CDR3 contains 16 residues. V was clipped by 1 base and J by 8 bases; unmatched bases: 11. The CDR3, as DNA: TGTGCCAGCAGCCAAGGAGGGACAGGGAGGAAATTCGAAGCTTTCTTT. This encodes CASSQGGTGRKFEAFF.

There are many counts of this clonotype. This chain connects TRBV7-2 to TRBJ1-6; TRBD1 is a possible D gene (5 bases). Germline values: CDR1 SGHTA, CDR2 FQGNSA. V was cut by 6 bases and J by 6 bases, with 18 bases left in between. The CDR3 extends over 16 amino acids. In nucleotides, the CDR3 is TGTGCCAGCAGTTATTCGACAGCCGCGCCTAATTCACCCCTCCACTTT. Amino acids: CASSYSTAAPNSPLHF.

The chain uses TRBV3-1 and TRBJ2-1; 10 nucleotides align to TRBD2. The CDR3 has 16 residues. Germline CDR1 LGHDT, CDR2 YNNKEL (reference sequence). The trim removed 4 bases at V and 7 bases at J, leaving 10 bases unmatched. The CDR3 coding sequence is TGTGCCAGCAGCCTGGGGGGAGCGGGGGGGCCTAATGAGCAGTTCTTC. This translates into CASSLGGAGGPNEQFF.

This clonotype was seen a few times. J is TRBJ1-4 and V is TRBV5-5; tentatively, D is TRBD1 (5 bases). Germline CDR1 reads SGHKS; CDR2 reads YYEKEE (reference sequence). V lost 4 bases, J lost 8 bases, and 18 bases lay in between. The CDR3 consists of 15 residues. The CDR3 here is CASSQDVRDGEKLFF. Written as DNA, the CDR3 is TGTGCCAGCAGCCAAGACGTCAGGGATGGGGAAAAACTGTTTTTT.

The chain joins TRBV19 to TRBJ2-2, with TRBD2 matching 9 bases. V was clipped by 6 bases and J by 4 bases; unmatched bases: 9. The CDR3 covers 16 residues. Germline CDR1 reads LNHDA; CDR2 reads SQIVND (reference sequence). The CDR3 spells CASRAAGGAGTGELFF. The CDR3 nucleotides read TGTGCCAGTAGAGCAGCGGGGGGCGCGGGCACCGGGGAGCTGTTTTTT. The full variable domain, rest sourced from reference TRBV19 and TRBJ2-2, is DGGITQSPKYLFRKEGQNVTLSCEQNLNHDAMYWYRQDPGQGLRLIYYSQIVNDFQKGDIAEGYSVSREKKESFPLTVTSAQKNPTAFYLCASRAAGGAGTGELFFGEGSRLTVL.

This clonotype was seen ten or more times. The rearrangement links TRBV27 to TRBJ1-1, with D hard to call. The V end was cut by 11 bases, the J end by 0 bases, with 13 bases between. Germline V gene lookup returns CDR1 MNHEY and CDR2 SMNVEV (reference sequence). The CDR3 is made up of 13 amino acids. The CDR3 DNA sequence: TGTGCCTCCCAAGGACGGGTGAACACTGAAGCTTTCTTT. Residues: CASQGRVNTEAFF.

This clonotype occurred a few times. Here the CDR3 DNA reads TGTGCCAGCAGCGTACTAGCGGGTTTGAAAGAGACCCAGTACTTC. Translating gives CASSVLAGLKETQYF. The chain is built from TRBV11-3 and TRBJ2-5, with 9 nucleotides matching TRBD2. V lost 5 bases and J lost 3; bases outside the gene matches: 7. Per germline, CDR1 SGHNT and CDR2 YENEEA. This CDR3 has 15 residues.

This clonotype showed up just a few times. The chain carries TRBV4-3 and TRBJ2-1, with 12 bases identical to TRBD2. The CDR3 loop spans 18 amino acids. J lost 4 bases, V lost 0 bases, and 7 bases had no gene match. In germline, CDR1 is LGHNA, CDR2 YSLEER. In nucleotides, the CDR3 is TGCGCCAGCAGCCAAGACCAGTCTAGCGGGGGGGCTTACAATGAGCAGTTCTTC. Translation: CASSQDQSSGGAYNEQFF.

This clonotype was counted many times. This sequence joins TRBV28 and TRBJ2-7; D gene ambiguous. V was cut by 6 bases and J by 4 bases, with 7 bases left in between. The CDR3 extends over 11 amino acids. Per the germline V gene, CDR1 is MDHEN and CDR2 is SYDVKM. In nucleotides, the CDR3 is TGTGCCAGCAGATCCCTATACGAGCAGTACTTC. Its protein is CASRSLYEQYF.

This chain uses TRBV7-8 with TRBJ2-5; a possible D gene is TRBD1 (6 bases). CDR3 length: 16 residues. Per the germline V gene, CDR1 is SGHVS and CDR2 is FQNEAQ. The V and J ends lost 5 bases and 1 base respectively, with 17 bases between them. In DNA form, the CDR3 reads TGTGCCAGCAGCCTCTCGACAGGAAACGGCCAAGAGACCCAGTACTTC. Its protein is CASSLSTGNGQETQYF.

The rearrangement links TRBV5-1 to TRBJ1-4; TRBD1 matches 7 bases. The J segment lost 6 bases and the V segment lost 4 bases, leaving 6 bases of the junction unmatched. The germline V gene has CDR1 SGHRS and CDR2 YFSETQ. CDR3 size: 14 residues. The CDR3 nucleotides are TGCGCCAGCAGCAACAACAGGGGCGATGAAAAACTGTTTTTT. Translation gives CASSNNRGDEKLFF. The entire variable domain, with the rest obtained from reference TRBV5-1 and TRBJ1-4, is as follows: KAGVTQTPRYLIKTRGQQVTLSCSPISGHRSVSWYQQTPGQGLQFLFEYFSETQRNKGNFPGRFSGRQFSNSRSEMNVSTLELGDSALYLCASSNNRGDEKLFFGSGTQLSVL.

This clonotype was observed a handful of times. The V gene is TRBV3-1, the J gene TRBJ1-1; D unclear. The germline V gene encodes CDR1 LGHDT and CDR2 YNNKEL (reference sequence). V was trimmed by 5 bases and J by 11 bases, leaving 15 bases between them. This CDR3 contains 12 residues. The CDR3 is CASSKPAGQAFF. The DNA of the CDR3 is TGTGCCAGCAGCAAACCAGCTGGGCAGGCTTTCTTT.

This clonotype was seen only a few times. The chain links TRBV5-1 to TRBJ2-2, with 10 bases that match TRBD1. The CDR3 totals 15 residues. V was clipped by 4 bases and J by 8 bases; unmatched bases: 8. CDR1 SGHRS and CDR2 YFSETQ come from the germline V gene. The CDR3 region is CASSGRQGAMGELFF. CDR3 coding DNA: TGCGCCAGCAGCGGCAGACAGGGGGCTATGGGGGAGCTGTTTTTT.